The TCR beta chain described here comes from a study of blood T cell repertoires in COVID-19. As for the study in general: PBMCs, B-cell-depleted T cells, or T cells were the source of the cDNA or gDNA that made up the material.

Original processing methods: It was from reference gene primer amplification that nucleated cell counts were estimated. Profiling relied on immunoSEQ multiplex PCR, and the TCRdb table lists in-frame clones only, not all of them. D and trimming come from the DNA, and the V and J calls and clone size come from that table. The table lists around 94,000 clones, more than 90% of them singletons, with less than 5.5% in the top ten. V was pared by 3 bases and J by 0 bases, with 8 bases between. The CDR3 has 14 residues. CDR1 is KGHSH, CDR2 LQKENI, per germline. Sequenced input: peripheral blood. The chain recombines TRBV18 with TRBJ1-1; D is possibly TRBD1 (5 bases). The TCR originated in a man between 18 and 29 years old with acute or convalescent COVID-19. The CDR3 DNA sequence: TGTGCCAGCTCACCGTCACAGGTGAACACTGAAGCTTTCTTT. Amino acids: CASSPSQVNTEAFF.